This T cell receptor (beta chain) appears in the sequencing data of a study of OX40 agonist ivuxolimab in advanced cancers. The germline V gene has CDR1 LNHDA and CDR2 SQIVND (reference sequence). J was trimmed by 10 bases and V by 4 bases; bases with no gene match: 7. CDR3 length: 13 amino acids. This clone was recorded only once. Antigen unknown. Findings of the study overall: Normalized T-cell clonal expansion was also low in some nonresponders.

The method was immunoSEQ multiplex PCR; TCRdb's version includes in-frame clones alone and lacks a portion of them. There are approximately 65,000 clones in the sample; roughly 84% occur only once, and 0.3% to 0.4% lies in the top ten. The sample here was CD4+ or CD8+ T cells sorted from blood, taken in a trial of the OX40 agonist ivuxolimab. This chain joins TRBV19 and TRBJ2-3; 8 nucleotides line up with TRBD1. The clonotype was recovered from an adult with an advanced solid tumor such as melanoma, head and neck, liver or kidney cancer. CDR3 sequence: CASSTRTGLPQYF. Written as DNA, the CDR3 is TGTGCCAGTAGTACCCGGACAGGGCTGCCGCAGTATTTT.